This T cell receptor (beta chain) was profiled in a study of blood T cell repertoires in COVID-19. This clone was recorded only once. Sequencing was performed with immunoSEQ multiplex PCR; in TCRdb, only in-frame clones are kept and a portion is missing. This table holds roughly 200,000 clones, around 76% found once. The CDR3 consists of 15 residues. From germline, CDR1 is LNHDA and CDR2 SQIVND (reference sequence). Trimming left V 4 bases short and J 7 bases short, with 18 bases between. The sequenced sample consisted of peripheral blood. The receptor's source is a woman in her forties or fifties with active or convalescent COVID-19. The J gene is TRBJ2-3, the V gene TRBV19; tentatively, D is TRBD2 (5 bases). This CDR3 reads CASSNERPGSYTQYF. Written as DNA, the CDR3 is TGTGCCAGTAGTAACGAGCGGCCCGGATCCTATACGCAGTATTTT.